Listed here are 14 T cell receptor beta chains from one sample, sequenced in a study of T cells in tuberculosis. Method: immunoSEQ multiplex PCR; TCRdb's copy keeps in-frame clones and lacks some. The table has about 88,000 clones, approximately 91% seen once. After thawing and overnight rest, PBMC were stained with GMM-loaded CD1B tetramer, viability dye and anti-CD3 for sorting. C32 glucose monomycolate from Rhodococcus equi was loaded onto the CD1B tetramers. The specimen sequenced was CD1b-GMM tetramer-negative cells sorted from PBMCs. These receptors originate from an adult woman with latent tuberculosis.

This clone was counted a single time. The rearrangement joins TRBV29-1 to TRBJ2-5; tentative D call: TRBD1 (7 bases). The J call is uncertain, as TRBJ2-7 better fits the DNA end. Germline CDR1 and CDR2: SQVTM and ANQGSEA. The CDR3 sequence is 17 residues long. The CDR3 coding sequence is TGCAGCGTTGAACAAGGCAAGGGGGCGGGGCGACCCTACGAGCAGTACTTC. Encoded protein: CSVEQGKGAGRPYEQYF.

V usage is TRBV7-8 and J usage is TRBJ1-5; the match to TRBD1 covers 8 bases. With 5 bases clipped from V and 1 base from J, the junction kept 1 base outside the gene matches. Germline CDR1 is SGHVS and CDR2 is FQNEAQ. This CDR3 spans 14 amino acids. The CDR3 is CASSRTGSNQPQHF. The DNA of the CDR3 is TGTGCCAGCAGCCGGACAGGGAGCAATCAGCCCCAGCATTTT.

For the CDR3, the DNA is TGTGCCAGCAGTGGGGTCTCCGGGACAGGGTTCCGCTACAATGAGCAGTTCTTC. Its protein product is CASSGVSGTGFRYNEQFF. V gene TRBV6-1 combines with J gene TRBJ2-1, with 9 bases matching TRBD1. The germline CDR1 and CDR2 sequences are MNHNS and SASEGT. J lost 3 bases, V lost 4 bases, and 13 bases had no gene match. The CDR3 totals 18 residues.

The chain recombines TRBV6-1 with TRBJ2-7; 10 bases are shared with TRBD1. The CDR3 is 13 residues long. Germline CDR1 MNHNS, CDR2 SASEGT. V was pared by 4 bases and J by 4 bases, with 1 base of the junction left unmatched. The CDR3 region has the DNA TGTGCCAGCAGTGTGGACAGGGGGTACGAGCAGTACTTC. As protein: CASSVDRGYEQYF.

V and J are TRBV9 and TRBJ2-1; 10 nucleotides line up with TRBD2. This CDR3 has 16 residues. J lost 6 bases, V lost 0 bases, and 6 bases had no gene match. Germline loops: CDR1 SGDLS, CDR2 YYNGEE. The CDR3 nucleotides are TGTGCCAGCAGCGTAGCGGGTAGCGGGGGGATCAATGAGCAGTTCTTC. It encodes CASSVAGSGGINEQFF.

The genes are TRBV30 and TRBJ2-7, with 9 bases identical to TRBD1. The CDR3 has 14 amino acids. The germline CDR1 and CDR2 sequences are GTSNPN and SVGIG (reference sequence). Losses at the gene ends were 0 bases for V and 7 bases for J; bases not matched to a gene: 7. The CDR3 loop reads CAWSVGTGLAEQYF. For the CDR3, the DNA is TGTGCCTGGAGTGTTGGGACAGGGCTTGCTGAGCAGTACTTC. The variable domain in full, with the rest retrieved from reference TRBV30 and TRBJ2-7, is SQTIHQWPATLVQPVGSPLSLECTVEGTSNPNLYWYRQAAGRGLQLLFYSVGIGQISSEVPQNLSASRPQDRQFILSSKKLLLSDSGFYLCAWSVGTGLAEQYFGPGTRLTVT.

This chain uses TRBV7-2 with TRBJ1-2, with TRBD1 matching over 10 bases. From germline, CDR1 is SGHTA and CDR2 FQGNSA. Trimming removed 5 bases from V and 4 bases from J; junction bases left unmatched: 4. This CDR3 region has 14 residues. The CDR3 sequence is CASSGDRGAYGYTF. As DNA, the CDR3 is TGTGCCAGCAGCGGGGACAGGGGAGCCTATGGCTACACCTTC. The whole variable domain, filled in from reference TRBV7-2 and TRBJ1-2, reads GAGVSQSPSNKVTEKGKDVELRCDPISGHTALYWYRQSLGQGLEFLIYFQGNSAPDKSGLPSDRFSAERTGGSVSTLTIQRTQQEDSAVYLCASSGDRGAYGYTFGSGTRLTVV.

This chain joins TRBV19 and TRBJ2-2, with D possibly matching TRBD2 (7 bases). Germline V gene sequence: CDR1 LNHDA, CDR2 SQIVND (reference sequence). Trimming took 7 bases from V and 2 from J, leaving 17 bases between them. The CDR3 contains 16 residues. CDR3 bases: TGTGCCAGTACCCCATTGGGGGGGGCAAACACCGGGGAGCTGTTTTTT. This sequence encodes CASTPLGGANTGELFF. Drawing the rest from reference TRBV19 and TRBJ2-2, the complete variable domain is DGGITQSPKYLFRKEGQNVTLSCEQNLNHDAMYWYRQDPGQGLRLIYYSQIVNDFQKGDIAEGYSVSREKKESFPLTVTSAQKNPTAFYLCASTPLGGANTGELFFGEGSRLTVL.

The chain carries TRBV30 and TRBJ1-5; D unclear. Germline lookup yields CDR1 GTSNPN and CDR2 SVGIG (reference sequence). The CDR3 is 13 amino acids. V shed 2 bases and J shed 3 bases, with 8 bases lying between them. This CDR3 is CAWSTSFNQPQHF. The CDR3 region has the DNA TGTGCCTGGAGTACAAGTTTCAATCAGCCCCAGCATTTT.

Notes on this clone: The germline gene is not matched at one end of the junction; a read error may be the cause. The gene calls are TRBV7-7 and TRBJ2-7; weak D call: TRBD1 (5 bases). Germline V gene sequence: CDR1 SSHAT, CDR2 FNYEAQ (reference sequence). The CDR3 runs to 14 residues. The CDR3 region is CASSLSRESDEQYF. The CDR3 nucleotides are TGTGCTAGCAGCTTATCCAGGGAAAGTGACGAGCAGTACTTC.

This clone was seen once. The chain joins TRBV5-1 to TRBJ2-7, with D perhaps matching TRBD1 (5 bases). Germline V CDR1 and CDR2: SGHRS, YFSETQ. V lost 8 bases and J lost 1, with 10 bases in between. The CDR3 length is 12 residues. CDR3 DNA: TGCGCCAGACGGACACCTTCCTACGAGCAGTACTTC. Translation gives CARRTPSYEQYF.

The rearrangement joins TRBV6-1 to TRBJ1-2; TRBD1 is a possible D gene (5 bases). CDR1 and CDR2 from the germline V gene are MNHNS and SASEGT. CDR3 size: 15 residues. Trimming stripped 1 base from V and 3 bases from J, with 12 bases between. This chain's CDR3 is CASSEEEGQHYGYTF. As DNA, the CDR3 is TGTGCCAGCAGTGAAGAGGAGGGGCAGCACTATGGCTACACCTTC.

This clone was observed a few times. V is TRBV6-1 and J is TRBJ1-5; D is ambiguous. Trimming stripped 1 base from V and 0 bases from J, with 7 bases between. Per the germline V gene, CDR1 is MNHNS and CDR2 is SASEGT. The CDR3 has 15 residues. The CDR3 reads CASSEVGGSNQPQHF. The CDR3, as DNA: TGTGCCAGCAGTGAAGTTGGAGGTAGCAATCAGCCCCAGCATTTT.

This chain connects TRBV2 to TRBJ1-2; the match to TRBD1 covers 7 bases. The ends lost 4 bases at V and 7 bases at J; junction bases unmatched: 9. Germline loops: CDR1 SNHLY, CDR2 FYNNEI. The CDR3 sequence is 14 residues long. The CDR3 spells CASSVAGGRGGYTF. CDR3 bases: TGTGCCAGCAGTGTGGCAGGGGGTAGGGGTGGCTACACCTTC. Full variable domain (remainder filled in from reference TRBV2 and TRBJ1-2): EPEVTQTPSHQVTQMGQEVILRCVPISNHLYFYWYRQILGQKVEFLVSFYNNEISEKSEIFDDQFSVERPDGSNFTLKIRSTKLEDSAMYFCASSVAGGRGGYTFGSGTRLTVV.